This entry describes one T cell receptor beta chain. This entry is derived from a study of PD-L1 blockade in urothelial cancer. Profiled with immunoSEQ multiplex PCR; TCRdb holds only in-frame clones, not every one. The sample records about 84,000 clones, more than 75% being singletons. The V end was cut by 5 bases, the J end by 8 bases, with 13 bases between. Germline V CDR1 and CDR2: LGHNA, YNFKEQ. The CDR3 contains 14 residues. V usage is TRBV4-2 and J usage is TRBJ1-6; D possibly corresponds to TRBD1 (5 bases). The origin of this receptor is a man aged 65 to 79 with urothelial cancer. Material: PBMCs, obtained around atezolizumab (anti-PD-L1) treatment. CDR3 region: CASSLAGAYSPLHF. CDR3 bases: TGTGCCAGCAGCTTAGCTGGGGCGTATTCACCCCTCCACTTT.